What follows are 20 T cell receptor beta chains derived from one specimen sequenced in a study of Graves' ophthalmopathy and Graves' hyperthyroidism. RNA transcripts provided the template for amplifying TCR beta CDR3 regions. A first-round RT-PCR used HTBI primers, followed by a second-round multiplex PCR. TCRdb analysed the multiplex PCR reads with MiXCR anew, one entry per CDR3 protein. Of around 590,000 distinct CDR3 sequences in the sample, approximately 37% are singletons; the top ten hold about 4.2%. Sequenced input: peripheral blood or thyroid tissue (not recorded which). All receptors derive from an adult man with Graves' hyperthyroidism.

Notes on this clonotype: One base away lies a much larger clone, so this may be a sequencing read error. The genes are TRBV29-1 and TRBJ1-1, with 7 nucleotides matching TRBD1. Germline lookup yields CDR1 SQVTM and CDR2 ANQGSEA. This CDR3 contains 13 residues. The CDR3 region has the DNA TGCAGCGTTGGCCCGGACAGGAACACTGAAGCTTCCTTT. Its protein is CSVGPDRNTEASF.

The chain recombines TRBV20-1 with TRBJ2-2, with a possible D match to TRBD2 (5 bases). Trimming left V 1 base short and J 8 bases short, with 8 bases between. The CDR3 is made up of 12 amino acids. CDR1 is DFQATT, CDR2 SNEGSKA, per germline (reference sequence). CDR3 loop: CSARALAGELFF. CDR3 sequence (DNA): TGCAGTGCTAGAGCCCTAGCAGGGGAGCTGTTTTTT.

Concerning this clonotype itself: This clone may be a read error of a much larger clone one base away. This CDR3 fails to terminate in the conserved phenylalanine or tryptophan, so it likely reflects a read error. This chain uses TRBV5-4 with TRBJ1-4, with TRBD1 matching 7 bases. Germline V gene data show CDR1 as SGHNT and CDR2 as YYREEE (reference sequence). J was trimmed by 8 bases and V by 2 bases; bases with no gene match: 6. The CDR3 contains 14 residues. The CDR3: CASSFRGQSEKLFC. CDR3 sequence (DNA): TGTGCCAGCAGCTTTCGGGGACAGTCGGAAAAACTGTTTTGT.

This sequence joins TRBV19 and TRBJ2-7; 8 positions match TRBD1. CDR1 and CDR2 (germline): LNHDA, SQIVND (reference sequence). V shed 4 bases and J 2 bases; nucleotides not matched to a gene: 10. This CDR3 is built from 16 residues. CDR3 region: CASSTGQGTGPYEQYF. For the CDR3, the DNA is TGTGCCAGTAGTACAGGACAGGGTACTGGGCCCTACGAGCAGTACTTC.

Many counts were recorded for this clonotype. This chain links TRBV7-2 with TRBJ1-6; D might be TRBD1 (6 bases). CDR1 is SGHTA and CDR2 is FQGNSA in the germline V gene. The CDR3 is 13 residues long. Deletions cut 5 bases from V and 6 bases from J, with 8 bases between. CDR3 bases: TGTGCCAGCAGCCAGGACAGTAATTCACCCCTCCACTTT. Its protein is CASSQDSNSPLHF.

This clonotype was counted ten times or more. J is TRBJ1-5 and V is TRBV20-1; 8 bases map to TRBD1. After removal of 0 bases from V and 5 bases from J, the junction contained 0 bases not matched to a gene. Germline CDR1 and CDR2: DFQATT and SNEGSKA (reference sequence). CDR3 length: 13 residues. DNA for the CDR3: TGCAGTGCTAGAGAGGACAGGGATCAGCCCCAGCATTTT. It yields the protein CSAREDRDQPQHF.

The rearrangement uses TRBV19 and TRBJ2-3; D tentatively reads TRBD1 or TRBD2 (6 bases each). Trimming pared 9 bases from V and 3 bases from J, leaving 16 bases between. Germline V gene sequence: CDR1 LNHDA, CDR2 SQIVND (reference sequence). The CDR3 runs 14 residues. CDR3 protein: CASDTGRPTDTQYF. CDR3 DNA sequence: TGTGCCAGCGATACAGGGAGGCCTACAGATACGCAGTATTTT.

The V call is TRBV29-1, the J call TRBJ2-3; possible D gene TRBD2, 5 bases. Germline-derived CDR1 and CDR2 are SQVTM and ANQGSEA. This CDR3 contains 13 residues. The V end was cut by 6 bases, the J end by 6 bases, with 16 bases between. This CDR3 reads CSVTLDLADTQYF. In DNA, the CDR3 is TGCAGCGTGACACTAGACCTCGCGGATACGCAGTATTTT.

This clonotype was picked up many times. This chain uses TRBV29-1 with TRBJ2-2, with D possibly TRBD1 on 6 matching bases. The V and J ends lost 7 bases and 6 bases respectively, with 15 bases between them. CDR3 length: 13 residues. CDR1 and CDR2 (germline): SQVTM, ANQGSEA. CDR3 amino acids: CSAVQGSAGELFF. The DNA for the CDR3 is TGCAGCGCCGTACAGGGTTCGGCCGGGGAGCTGTTTTTT.

This clonotype was observed many times. The J gene is TRBJ1-5, the V gene TRBV20-1; 11 bases are a match to TRBD1. The CDR3 loop spans 17 amino acids. With V trimmed by 4 bases and J by 6 bases, 14 bases remained unmatched. CDR1 is DFQATT and CDR2 is SNEGSKA in the germline V gene (reference sequence). CDR3 region: CSATSFLDRGPGQPQHF. The CDR3 DNA reads as TGCAGTGCTACATCGTTTCTGGACAGGGGGCCCGGTCAGCCCCAGCATTTT.

V usage is TRBV7-2 and J usage is TRBJ2-6; 8 positions agree with TRBD1. V gave up 0 bases and J gave up 2 bases; unmatched junction bases: 3. The CDR3 extends over 17 amino acids. CDR1 is SGHTA and CDR2 is FQGNSA in the germline V gene. CDR3 DNA: TGTGCCAGCAGCTTAGCACCAGGGGGCGCTGGGGCCAACGTCCTGACTTTC. Amino acids: CASSLAPGGAGANVLTF.

This clonotype was picked up many times. This sequence joins TRBV19 and TRBJ2-7, with D uncertain. The V and J ends lost 5 bases and 0 bases respectively, with 11 bases between them. The length of the CDR3 is 14 residues. From germline, CDR1 is LNHDA and CDR2 SQIVND (reference sequence). The CDR3 region is CASSHTFSSYEQYF. CDR3 DNA sequence: TGTGCCAGTAGTCACACCTTTAGCTCCTACGAGCAGTACTTC.

There are many counts of this clonotype. The chain links TRBV29-1 to TRBJ2-6; TRBD2 might be the D (5 bases). The V end was cut by 3 bases, the J end by 2 bases, with 14 bases between. Germline V gives CDR1 SQVTM, CDR2 ANQGSEA. The CDR3 sequence is 16 residues long. CDR3 loop: CSVEVGSGTGANVLTF. The CDR3 DNA reads TGCAGCGTTGAGGTCGGGTCCGGGACTGGGGCCAACGTCCTGACTTTC.

The V and J genes are TRBV7-9 and TRBJ2-5, with TRBD2 identical over 9 bases. The DNA end is a closer match to TRBJ2-1, so the J assignment may be wrong. Germline V CDR1 and CDR2: SEHNR, FQNEAQ (reference sequence). This CDR3 spans 16 amino acids. The chain's CDR3 is CASSFNAGGPVNEQFF. CDR3 nucleotide sequence: TGTGCCAGCAGCTTTAACGCGGGAGGGCCAGTCAATGAGCAGTTCTTC.

This clonotype was observed a few times. The CDR3 reads CASSKERAGELFF. The CDR3 bases are TGTGCCAGCAGCAAGGAGCGGGCCGGGGAGCTGTTTTTT. The chain recombines TRBV3-1 with TRBJ2-2, with a weak D call TRBD2 (6 bases). With 5 bases removed from V and 6 bases from J, the gap between germline ends came to 10 bases. Germline lookup yields CDR1 LGHDT and CDR2 YNNKEL (reference sequence). The length of the CDR3 is 13 residues.

This clonotype was seen repeatedly, ten times or more. J is TRBJ2-5 and V is TRBV4-1; 11 bases match TRBD2. The CDR3 loop spans 18 amino acids. CDR1 MGHRA and CDR2 YSYEKL come from the germline V gene. Trimming took 0 bases from V and 5 from J; bases not matched to a gene: 11. CDR3 sequence reads: CASSQEYQLAGVSETQYF. The CDR3 DNA reads as TGCGCCAGCAGCCAAGAGTACCAACTAGCGGGAGTATCCGAGACCCAGTACTTC.

This clonotype came up many times. The chain couples TRBV19 to TRBJ2-2, with 9 bases fitting TRBD1. The CDR3 consists of 15 residues. The V gene's germline CDR1 is LNHDA and CDR2 SQIVND (reference sequence). Germline trimming cut 5 bases from V and 6 bases from J; bases unmatched to any gene: 7. CDR3 loop: CASSWDRDFSGELFF. Here the CDR3 DNA reads TGTGCCAGTAGTTGGGACAGGGATTTTTCCGGGGAGCTGTTTTTT. Combining the CDR3 with reference TRBV19 and TRBJ2-2 gives the whole variable domain DGGITQSPKYLFRKEGQNVTLSCEQNLNHDAMYWYRQDPGQGLRLIYYSQIVNDFQKGDIAEGYSVSREKKESFPLTVTSAQKNPTAFYLCASSWDRDFSGELFFGEGSRLTVL.

V usage is TRBV6-5 and J usage is TRBJ2-7; TRBD1 aligns across 8 bases. CDR1 MNHEY and CDR2 SVGAGI come from the germline V gene. The CDR3 has 14 amino acids. J was trimmed by 5 bases and V by 5 bases; bases with no gene match: 8. The CDR3 region has the DNA TGTGCCAGCAGTACCTCGGACAGGGCTCACGAGCAGTACTTC. Protein sequence: CASSTSDRAHEQYF.

The chain is built from TRBV7-9 and TRBJ2-7; perhaps TRBD1 as D (5 bases). Trimming took 2 bases from V and 1 from J, leaving 9 bases between them. The CDR3 loop spans 14 amino acids. CDR1 and CDR2 from the germline V gene are SEHNR and FQNEAQ (reference sequence). CDR3 sequence reads: CASSLKDSSYEQYF. CDR3 nucleotide sequence: TGTGCCAGCAGCTTAAAAGACAGTTCCTACGAGCAGTACTTC.

The chain carries TRBV7-9 and TRBJ2-3; no firm D call. The CDR3 totals 15 residues. The V and J ends lost 5 bases and 2 bases respectively, with 14 bases between them. From germline, CDR1 is SEHNR and CDR2 FQNEAQ (reference sequence). The CDR3 DNA is TGTGCCAGCAGCCCCAGGCCCGGGCTCACAGATACGCAGTATTTT. This translates into CASSPRPGLTDTQYF.